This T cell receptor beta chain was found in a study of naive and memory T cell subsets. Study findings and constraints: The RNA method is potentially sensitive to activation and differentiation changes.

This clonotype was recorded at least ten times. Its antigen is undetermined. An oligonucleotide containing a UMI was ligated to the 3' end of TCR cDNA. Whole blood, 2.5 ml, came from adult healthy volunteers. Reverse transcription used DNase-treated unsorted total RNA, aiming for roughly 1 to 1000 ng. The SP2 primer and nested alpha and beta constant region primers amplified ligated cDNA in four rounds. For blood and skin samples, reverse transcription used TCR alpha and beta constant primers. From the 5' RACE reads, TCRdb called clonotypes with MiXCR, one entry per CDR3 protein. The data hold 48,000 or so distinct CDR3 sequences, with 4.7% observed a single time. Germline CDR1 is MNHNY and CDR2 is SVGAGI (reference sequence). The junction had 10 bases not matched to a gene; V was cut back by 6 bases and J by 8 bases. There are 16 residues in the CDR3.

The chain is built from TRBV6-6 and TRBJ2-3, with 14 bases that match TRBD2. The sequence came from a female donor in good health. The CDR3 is CASSSRLAGGPVTQYF. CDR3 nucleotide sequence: TGTGCCAGCAGCTCAAGACTAGCGGGAGGGCCGGTTACGCAGTATTTT.